The 20 T cell receptor beta chains listed next were all sequenced from one sample in a study of shared clonotypes between healthy human individuals. Repertoires were generated with immunoSEQ multiplex PCR, while TCRdb's copy carries only in-frame clones and drops some. Among some 690,000 clones, roughly 91% were seen once, and the ten largest hold about 34%. Source material: memory CD8+ T cells from PBMCs. Subset denoted: CD45RO+ cells pooled with CCR7-negative TemRA cells. These receptors all come from a man aged 18 to 30 in good health. Some clones in this sample may be carry-over from other donors' samples.

This clone was detected only once. This sequence joins TRBV4-3 and TRBJ2-1, with 10 bases lining up with TRBD2. Trimming took 1 base from V and 7 from J; bases not matched to a gene: 4. The CDR3 contains 15 residues. Germline V gene sequence: CDR1 LGHNA, CDR2 YSLEER. The CDR3 reads CASSQGTSGGNEQFF. The CDR3 DNA reads as TGCGCCAGCAGCCAAGGGACTAGCGGTGGAAATGAGCAGTTCTTC.

The rearrangement joins TRBV6-4 to TRBJ2-7; a weak D match, TRBD1 (5 bases). The CDR3 is made up of 19 amino acids. Trimming pared 7 bases from V and 1 base from J, leaving 29 bases between. Per the germline V gene, CDR1 is MRHNA and CDR2 is SNTAGT. The CDR3 nucleotides read TGTGCCAGCATGTGGGGTACGGCCCCAGGGAAGTTCGTGTCCTACGAGCAGTACTTC. Protein sequence: CASMWGTAPGKFVSYEQYF.

The chain couples TRBV10-3 to TRBJ2-7; D perhaps matches TRBD1 (6 bases). The CDR3 length is 13 residues. Trimming removed 10 bases from V and 2 bases from J, with 15 bases in between. Germline V gene data show CDR1 as ENHRY and CDR2 as SYGVKD. CDR3 region: CASQPGQTYEQYF. The CDR3 DNA sequence: TGTGCCAGCCAACCGGGACAAACCTACGAGCAGTACTTC.

V usage is TRBV18 and J usage is TRBJ2-7; D uncertain. The CDR3 covers 14 residues. Trimming left V 6 bases short and J 7 bases short, with 19 bases between. CDR1 is KGHSH, CDR2 LQKENI, per germline. The DNA of the CDR3 is TGTGCCAGCTCCAAAGAGGCCGGAATATGGGAGCAGTACTTC. Translating it yields CASSKEAGIWEQYF. Combining the CDR3 with reference TRBV18 and TRBJ2-7 gives the whole variable domain NAGVMQNPRHLVRRRGQEARLRCSPMKGHSHVYWYRQLPEEGLKFMVYLQKENIIDESGMPKERFSAEFPKEGPSILRIQQVVRGDSAAYFCASSKEAGIWEQYFGPGTRLTVT.

This sequence joins TRBV25-1 and TRBJ2-7, with TRBD1 matching over 10 bases. Germline values: CDR1 MGHDK, CDR2 SYGVNS. The length of the CDR3 is 14 residues. The ends lost 5 bases at V and 5 bases at J; junction bases unmatched: 6. CDR3 sequence: CASSPWDRGDEQYF. The CDR3 DNA follows: TGTGCCAGCAGTCCCTGGGACAGGGGTGACGAGCAGTACTTC.

The V gene is TRBV7-9, the J gene TRBJ1-3; TRBD1 agrees at 7 bases. This CDR3 has 18 residues. V was pared by 4 bases and J by 3 bases, with 15 bases of the junction left unmatched. Germline loops: CDR1 SEHNR, CDR2 FQNEAQ (reference sequence). The CDR3 DNA sequence: TGTGCCAGCAGCTCACCTCGCCGGGACAGTTTGGTTGGAAACACCATATATTTT. Its protein is CASSSPRRDSLVGNTIYF.

This chain connects TRBV5-1 to TRBJ1-1, with no clear D. The CDR3 spans 16 residues. Germline V gene lookup returns CDR1 SGHRS and CDR2 YFSETQ. Trimming took off 0 bases at V and 4 bases at J, with 16 bases between the two ends. CDR3 in DNA: TGCGCCAGCAGCTTGGGTGTCTTGGAGGTGGGCACTGAAGCTTTCTTT. It encodes CASSLGVLEVGTEAFF.

The chain employs TRBV7-9 and TRBJ1-1, with TRBD1 matching over 9 bases. The V segment lost 2 bases and the J segment 1 base; nucleotides outside the gene matches: 5. This CDR3 region has 16 residues. Germline V gene lookup returns CDR1 SEHNR and CDR2 FQNEAQ (reference sequence). The CDR3 region is CASSLRQGVRNTEAFF. The CDR3 DNA reads TGTGCCAGCAGCTTAAGACAGGGGGTTAGGAACACTGAAGCTTTCTTT.

The gene calls are TRBV5-1 and TRBJ1-1; 9 bases are a match to TRBD1. This CDR3 spans 17 amino acids. Per the germline V gene, CDR1 is SGHRS and CDR2 is YFSETQ. V dropped 4 bases and J dropped 1; count of bases not matched to a gene: 11. The CDR3 nucleotides read TGCGCCAGCAGCAATCCGGGACAGGGATACCCGAACACTGAAGCTTTCTTT. This gives the protein CASSNPGQGYPNTEAFF. The full variable domain, rest sourced from reference TRBV5-1 and TRBJ1-1, is KAGVTQTPRYLIKTRGQQVTLSCSPISGHRSVSWYQQTPGQGLQFLFEYFSETQRNKGNFPGRFSGRQFSNSRSEMNVSTLELGDSALYLCASSNPGQGYPNTEAFFGQGTRLTVV.

CDR3 amino acids: CASSPPGTGYADTQYF. CDR3 coding DNA: TGTGCCAGCAGCCCTCCCGGGACAGGGTATGCAGATACGCAGTATTTT. The chain joins TRBV7-2 to TRBJ2-3, with 9 bases aligning to TRBD1. V lost 5 bases to trimming and J lost 4 bases; unmatched junction nucleotides: 10. The CDR3 runs 16 residues. Germline-derived CDR1 and CDR2 are SGHTA and FQGNSA.

The gene calls are TRBV11-2 and TRBJ1-3; D not certain. This CDR3 spans 14 amino acids. The germline CDR1 and CDR2 sequences are SGHAT and FQNNGV. V lost 8 bases, J lost 0 bases, and 11 bases lay in between. This chain's CDR3 is CASGEWVSGNTIYF. The CDR3 DNA is TGTGCCAGCGGCGAGTGGGTCTCTGGAAACACCATATATTTT.

V usage is TRBV11-3 and J usage is TRBJ2-1; the match to TRBD2 covers 7 bases. This CDR3 region has 15 residues. V lost 1 base, J lost 3 bases, and 3 bases stayed unmatched. Germline V gene data show CDR1 as SGHNT and CDR2 as YENEEA. The chain's CDR3 is CASSLGLADYNEQFF. CDR3 DNA: TGTGCCAGCAGCTTAGGGCTAGCGGACTACAATGAGCAGTTCTTC.

This sequence joins TRBV7-6 and TRBJ2-5, with a tentative D call TRBD2 (7 bases). Germline CDR1 is SGHVS and CDR2 is FNYEAQ. The CDR3 extends over 14 amino acids. V was pared by 6 bases and J by 5 bases, with 16 bases between. The CDR3 sequence: CASRPLGGLETQYF. The DNA of the CDR3 is TGTGCCAGCAGGCCGTTGGGGGGGCTTGAGACCCAGTACTTC.

The gene calls are TRBV6-4 and TRBJ2-3; 7 bases are shared with TRBD2. The CDR3 loop spans 15 amino acids. Germline CDR1 is MRHNA and CDR2 is SNTAGT. The J segment lost 5 bases and the V segment lost 0 bases, leaving 5 bases of the junction unmatched. CDR3 sequence: CASSDSTGGRDTQYF. The CDR3 DNA follows: TGTGCCAGCAGTGACTCGACGGGGGGTAGAGATACGCAGTATTTT.

V usage is TRBV27 and J usage is TRBJ2-7; 8 bases map to TRBD1. Germline-derived CDR1 and CDR2 are MNHEY and SMNVEV (reference sequence). CDR3 size: 16 residues. The trim removed 8 bases at V and 4 bases at J, leaving 16 bases unmatched. The CDR3 coding sequence is TGTGCCAGCGGAAGGGGCCCCGGACAGGGCTTATACGAGCAGTACTTC. Its protein product is CASGRGPGQGLYEQYF.

V is TRBV19 and J is TRBJ2-3; unclear D gene. Germline lookup yields CDR1 LNHDA and CDR2 SQIVND (reference sequence). The CDR3 totals 15 residues. Trimming took 4 bases from V and 4 from J, leaving 15 bases between them. The CDR3 sequence: CASSSTSTWADTQYF. In DNA, the CDR3 is TGTGCCAGTAGTAGTACTTCCACCTGGGCAGATACGCAGTATTTT. The full variable domain, with the rest looked up from reference TRBV19 and TRBJ2-3, is DGGITQSPKYLFRKEGQNVTLSCEQNLNHDAMYWYRQDPGQGLRLIYYSQIVNDFQKGDIAEGYSVSREKKESFPLTVTSAQKNPTAFYLCASSSTSTWADTQYFGPGTRLTVL.

In this sample, this clone turned up once. This rearrangement joins TRBV19 to TRBJ2-7; 7 bases fit TRBD1. Per the germline V gene, CDR1 is LNHDA and CDR2 is SQIVND (reference sequence). The CDR3 length is 14 residues. The trim removed 6 bases at V and 6 bases at J, leaving 11 bases unmatched. CDR3 amino acids: CASSQARTGREQYF. DNA of the CDR3: TGTGCCAGTAGCCAAGCACGGACAGGACGCGAGCAGTACTTC.

This clone was seen only a few times. The genes are TRBV7-6 and TRBJ1-2, with D hard to call. With 5 bases removed from V and 4 bases from J, the gap between germline ends came to 17 bases. CDR3 size: 15 residues. Per the germline V gene, CDR1 is SGHVS and CDR2 is FNYEAQ. CDR3 in amino acids: CASSPAGSSVYGYTF. The CDR3 coding sequence is TGTGCCAGCAGCCCTGCGGGGAGTAGCGTCTATGGCTACACCTTC.

This clone was observed a single time. This sequence joins TRBV9 and TRBJ2-1; either TRBD1 or TRBD2 may fit D (5 bases each). The V end was cut by 7 bases, the J end by 3 bases, with 17 bases between. The CDR3 sequence is 15 residues long. The germline V gene has CDR1 SGDLS and CDR2 YYNGEE. This chain's CDR3 is CASSRGTDIYNEQFF. The CDR3 DNA is TGTGCCAGCTCTCGGGGCACCGATATCTACAATGAGCAGTTCTTC.

This sequence joins TRBV4-1 and TRBJ1-3; no clear D. Germline V gene data show CDR1 as MGHRA and CDR2 as YSYEKL. Trimming left V 4 bases short and J 10 bases short, with 8 bases between. There are 11 residues in the CDR3. CDR3 DNA sequence: TGCGCCAGCAGCCCCGGAGGGACCATATATTTT. As protein: CASSPGGTIYF.